This TCR beta chain appears in the sequencing data of a study of cytomegalovirus exposure and HLA in healthy donors. Regarding the study as a whole: With further analysis later on, most CMV-associated TCR beta chains appeared HLA-restricted.

The PCR employed 60 Vbeta primers together with 13 Jbeta primers. The method was immunoSEQ multiplex PCR; TCRdb's version includes in-frame clones alone and lacks a portion of them. The table has about 130,000 clones, approximately 75% seen once. This clone was recorded a few times. Its antigen is not identified. One end of the junction is discordant with germline, which a read error may explain. Input material: PBMCs. The TCR originated in a woman in her forties in good health and CMV-seropositive.

Written as DNA, the CDR3 is TGTGCCAGCAGTGAAGCGTTGCGGCGGGGTCCGTTC. This sequence encodes CASSEALRRGPF. The chain has TRBV2 and TRBJ1-2; D is unclear. The CDR3 runs to 12 residues. In germline, CDR1 is SNHLY, CDR2 FYNNEI.